This paragraph covers one T cell receptor (beta chain) sequence. To make TCR beta libraries, researchers used iRepertoire HTBI primers and Arm-PCR of CDR3 regions. TCRdb fed the multiplex PCR reads into MiXCR, producing one record per CDR3 protein. Of 300,000 to 500,000 distinct CDR3 sequences in the sample, less than 25% are singletons; the top ten hold more than 20%. These data originate in a study of regulatory T cells in long-lasting Graves disease. Study in general: Positivity for TSH receptor antibodies plus over 5 years of antithyroid drugs meant persistent Graves' disease.

The time point here: persistent/refractory GD, antithyroid drugs over 5 years with positive TRAb. The authors made the TCR library using RNA they extracted from PBMCs. The CDR3 runs 17 residues. J gave up 2 bases and V 5 bases, and 15 bases lay outside the gene matches. Germline V CDR1 and CDR2: SEHNR, FQNEAQ (reference sequence). The receptor was isolated from a female donor with Graves disease. The J gene is TRBJ2-7, the V gene TRBV7-9, with 7 positions matching TRBD1. Material: peripheral blood mononuclear cells (PBMCs), obtained when the disease was refractory, from a patient treated with antithyroid drugs. DNA for the CDR3: TGTGCCAGCAGCGGTGCCGGGACAGACAGCGTCACCTACGAGCAGTACTTC. Translating gives CASSGAGTDSVTYEQYF.